This T cell receptor (beta chain) was documented in a study of cytomegalovirus exposure and HLA in healthy donors (dated by TCRdb to about 2017). Regarding the study in general: An earlier analysis of approximately 640 of the donors reported more than 250 Gb of sequence data and some 100 million unique TCR beta sequences from about 179 million T cells. High-throughput TCR immunosequencing, statistical association of individual TCRs with disease status, and machine learning were combined to predict cytomegalovirus infection status. Among some 400 genotyped donors of the cohort, an average of roughly 240,000 unique TCR beta nucleotide sequences were sequenced per donor, approximately 20% of them non-productive. The genetic ancestry cluster associated with self-reported Caucasian donors included about 84% of the 398 genotyped donors. HLA typing included class I and class II loci at four-digit resolution. The number of donors typed differed by locus, with 629-630 for A, B, C, DRB1 and DQB1, roughly 520 for DQA1, 600 to 610 for DPA1, and some 450 for DPB1. Because of strong linkage in the cohort, roughly five DR-DQ haplotypes were treated as single units for association and clustering. The study was designed to test whether signatures of past pathogen exposure could be identified by cataloging public T cell receptors. A later genetic analysis used genome-wide SNP genotypes for 398 of the 666 donors, treating that subset as a discovery cohort. About 300 gigabases of sequencing data and 70 million to 100 million unique TCR sequences were included in an early release covering about 620 HLA-typed donors. An earlier analysis of 587 of the donors applied high-throughput TCR beta sequencing to assess whether each TCR beta V gene segment acted as functional or pseudogenic. Rather than using new phenotypic data, the later analysis identified candidate immune exposures from TCR beta sequences and from how often those sequences occurred across donors. The T cell repertoires of 666 subjects were profiled by immunosequencing and related to cytomegalovirus serostatus. All discovery cohort repertoires had been generated using a single sequencing platform. A separate validation cohort of 90 to 150 different subjects was used in addition to the approximately 640-subject first cohort. Alongside the repertoire data, information on donor age, sex, ethnicity and CMV serostatus was compiled. To study patterns of TCR occurrence, a later analysis re-analyzed previously published TCR beta repertoires from around 660 donors and added high-resolution HLA genotyping. The study at large found these results: Immune exposure information for the cohort was limited to CMV serostatus. Roughly 17 rarely observed V segments, including chromosome 9 orphons, were excluded from the earlier analysis of approximately 600 of the donors because counts were too low. When HLA alleles, especially DR and DQ, strongly co-occurred, TCR associations were difficult to assign to individual alleles. The study gave a list of around 170 TCR beta chains associated with cytomegalovirus. In a later genetic analysis, fewer N-insertions in productive TCRs were reported among donors in an Asian-associated ancestry cluster than the roughly 700-donor mean. Broadly in line with IMGT annotations, most TCR beta V segments showed up in productive rearrangements about 87% or about 30% of the time in an earlier analysis of about 500 of the donors. Linkage disequilibrium might explain the correlated functional status among segregating V segments, but an unknown experimental factor could not be ruled out. In vitro tests confirmed that three of the cytomegalovirus-associated TCR beta chains recognize cytomegalovirus antigens. A further reported finding was that TCR beta sequences accurately predicted the HLA-A and HLA-B alleles for most subjects in the first cohort. A later analysis found that TCR association rates varied across HLA loci, with DRB1 alleles showing the most associated TCRs and HLA-C alleles the fewest. In a later analysis, most CMV-associated TCR beta chains were found to appear HLA-restricted, with HLA associations seemingly driven largely by CMV exposure. Several of the top co-occurrence clusters appeared to be linked to parvovirus B19, influenza, CMV and Epstein-Barr virus, according to a later analysis. In a later analysis, about 17,000 TCR beta sequences were associated with specific HLA alleles at a false discovery rate of 0.05. In both the original and validation cohorts, the classifier was reported to diagnose cytomegalovirus status with high specificity and sensitivity. This cohort had only TCR beta chains sequenced, and the lack of alpha or paired-chain data limited which features could be detected. The authors suggested that the approach could potentially be generalized to other disease states and immunological phenotypes. The sequencing pipeline was judged likely to have produced a cluster of highly shared sequence variants as a technical artifact. Sequencing depth was assumed to be roughly uniform across donors in the presence/absence analyses, though that assumption may not hold. V-gene and J-gene trimming of TCR beta chains was associated with a missense DCLRE1C variant in a later genetic analysis, and the association was replicated in an independent cohort. Some IMGT-functional V segments, including TRBV6-2 and TRBV6-3, could not be told apart with the 87-base-pair reads, so those segments were excluded. A later analysis found that HLA-associated TCR beta chains were more clonally expanded and had lower generation probabilities than equally common non-associated chains. While some public TCRs were present in many individuals, most TCR sequences turned up only very rarely across donors. Because HLA typing was missing for some donors at each locus, association tests included only the typed subset.

To note about this clone: Its specific antigen is unknown. Per-nucleotide qualities are absent, and no much larger clonotype sits a single base away.

CDR1 and CDR2 are drawn from the germline V gene: MRHNA, SNTAGT. The CDR3 starts with the cysteine, ends with the phenylalanine, and has 16 residues. Of the read, only the CDR3 DNA is kept; its 48 bases are in frame from base 1. V and J are trimmed by 0 bases and 0 bases, and the gene matches miss 2 bases of the junction. Library generation was performed with the immunoSEQ multiplex PCR assay. For the multiplex PCR, a mixture combining 60 forward primers for TCR Vbeta segments and 13 reverse primers for TCR Jbeta segments was used. The CDR3 region of rearranged TCR beta genes was amplified from genomic DNA with a multiplex PCR assay. On the Illumina HiSeq System, the amplified TCR beta libraries were sequenced as 87-base-pair reads. The published analysis was carried out like this. Across the 500 to 850 repertoires, a later analysis counted tens of millions of unique TCR beta chains, around 11 million of which were shared by at least two donors. A nearest-neighbor algorithm error-corrected the raw reads and collapsed the reads into unique sequences, merging closely related sequences to remove PCR and sequencing errors. V, D and J gene segments were assigned by aligning CDR3 sequences to IMGT reference sequences. For a sequence to be retained, at least a six-nucleotide match to both a V gene segment and a J gene segment was required. Rearrangements were classified as productive when the CDR3 lacked stop codons and remained in frame with V and J, and all other rearrangements were classified as non-productive. CDR3 was defined by IMGT convention, running from the second conserved V-encoded cysteine to the conserved J-encoded phenylalanine. In an earlier analysis of more than 550 of the donors, sequences lacking an unambiguous match to a single V gene segment were excluded. In an earlier analysis of 450 to 750 of the donors, a V segment was called functional when productive rearrangements were above 56.7%, and segregating when the standard deviation between donors exceeded 5%. A statistical classification framework was developed to diagnose cytomegalovirus status using the catalog of TCR beta chain sequences. In a later analysis, V and J genes were assigned by comparing TCR nucleotide sequences against IMGT/GENE-DB human TR gene sequences. In a later analysis, CDR3 sequences and most-parsimonious VDJ recombination scenarios were assigned using the TCRdist pipeline. In a later analysis, every TCR beta chain was defined by the combination of its CDR3 amino acid sequence and its V-gene family, and reads without a unique V-gene family were dropped. A later analysis removed roughly 590 highly shared, low-generation-probability nucleotide sequences to deal with suspected cross-contamination and a sequencing artifact. In a later analysis, a clonal expansion index for each public chain was calculated from normalized within-repertoire ranks of inferred template counts. A later analysis computed generation probabilities with a VDJ recombination model fitted to out-of-frame rearrangements, and checked the results against IGoR. Hypergeometric tests were used in a later analysis to score TCR-TCR, TCR-HLA and TCR-CMV co-occurrence, with a repertoire-size bias correction applied to the TCR pairs. To estimate false discovery rates, a later analysis permuted the HLA or CMV assignments 20 times. In a later analysis, co-occurring TCRs were grouped with DBSCAN, and TCRdist sequence similarity was added when clustering was performed within HLA-allele-positive subsets. Repertoires with fewer than 30,000 or more than 120,000 public chains were left out of co-occurrence clustering, as were four to six repertoires with anomalous nucleotide sharing. TCRdb retrieved this table from immuneACCESS and kept in-frame rearrangements only. Not all clones are present; in checked studies, unresolved V genes account for under half, and no reason is known for the remainder. V, J and clone size reflect that table, while D and trimming were determined from the DNA. The sample has about 160,000 clones on record, approximately 84% of them singletons. The top ten clonotypes cover roughly 1% of the sample.

The cohort comprised more than 550 healthy bone marrow donors. At the time of sampling, all cohort members were nominally healthy, though unrecorded immune exposures were likely present. The donor tested CMV seronegative, placing the donor among the 350 to 400 seronegative members of the cohort. Every donor gave a peripheral blood sample, and the peripheral blood mononuclear cells from that sample were used for TCR beta sequencing. The Qiagen DNeasy Blood Extraction Kit was used to extract genomic DNA from the blood cell samples. The TCR sequence derives from a man in his thirties or forties in good health and CMV-seronegative. Sample: PBMCs. The sequence is built from TRBV6-4 and TRBJ2-1; 7 junctional bases match TRBD2. The CDR3 region reads CASSDSGGSSYNEQFF. Here is the DNA: TGTGCCAGCAGTGACTCGGGCGGGAGCTCCTACAATGAGCAGTTCTTC.